This record concerns one T cell receptor (beta chain) sequence. This specimen comes from a study of HIV-infected patients and healthy controls. The CDR3 spans 16 residues. Germline V gene sequence: CDR1 SGHTA, CDR2 FQGNSA. The trim removed 5 bases at V and 6 bases at J, leaving 10 bases unmatched. cDNA was made from approximately 0.55 ug RNA using alpha and beta constant primers. Each of the alpha and beta chains got its own library through chain-specific third strand synthesis with indices. Each CDR3 protein gets one entry after TCRdb re-called the 5' RACE reads with MiXCR. The sample has some 9,800 distinct CDR3 sequences; approximately 8.2% are singletons. All unsorted peripheral T cells were captured because whole blood was used without fractionation.

The specimen sequenced was blood. The TCR comes from an adult in good health. J is TRBJ2-5 and V is TRBV7-2, with 12 bases matching TRBD2. DNA for the CDR3: TGTGCCAGCAGCCTTCTGACTAGCGGGGGATTTAAGACCCAGTACTTC. This encodes CASSLLTSGGFKTQYF.